A selection of T cell receptor beta chains follows, all from one sample in a study of blood T cell repertoires in COVID-19. Sequencing was performed with immunoSEQ multiplex PCR; in TCRdb, only in-frame clones are kept and a portion is missing. The sample has approximately 100,000 clones, roughly 80% seen once. Sequenced input: peripheral blood. All receptors derive from a woman of 80 years or more with active or convalescent COVID-19. CDR3s include the opening cysteine and the closing phenylalanine or tryptophan. The D gene is left open where the match is weak. Size is stated for part of the rows, as once, few or many counts, or as a class when the clone is expanded.

TRBV5-6	.	TRBD1	TRBJ2-4	TGTGCCAGCAGCTTCCGGGACAGGGTAAACATTCAGTACTTC	CASSFRDRVNIQYF
TRBV4-2	.	.	TRBJ2-2	TGTGCCAGCAGCCAAGAGACTGCGAACACCGGGGAGCTGTTTTTT	CASSQETANTGELFF
TRBV2	once	TRBD1	TRBJ1-6	TGTGCCAGCAGTGGGACAGGGGGTTCCTATAATTCACCCCTCCACTTT	CASSGTGGSYNSPLHF
TRBV19	.	TRBD1	TRBJ1-1	TGTGCCAGTAGCCCAGGGGGCGTTGGGACTGAAGCTTTCTTT	CASSPGGVGTEAFF
TRBV11-3	.	TRBD1	TRBJ1-3	TGTGCCAGCAGCGCGGGGACAGGGAGGTTTATGAACACCATATATTTT	CASSAGTGRFMNTIYF
TRBV11-3	few	TRBD1	TRBJ1-1	TGTGTGGGGGGCGAAGCGGGTAGACAGGGCCGACTCAAAGCTGAAGCTTTCTTT	CVGGEAGRQGRLKAEAFF
TRBV4-3	.	TRBD1	TRBJ2-3	TGCGCCAGCAGCCATGGACTTCAGGGGGCCGCAGATACGCAGTATTTT	CASSHGLQGAADTQYF
TRBV6-5	.	.	TRBJ2-7	TGTGCCAGCAGTTCGGACAAGACCTACGAGCAGTACTTC	CASSSDKTYEQYF
TRBV4-3	few	.	TRBJ1-1	TGCGCCAGCAGCCAGGGGCCTCGGACTGAAGCTTTCTTT	CASSQGPRTEAFF
TRBV18	.	.	TRBJ2-5	TGTGCCAGCTCACCACCGGGACTCCCCGAAGAGACCCAGTACTTC	CASSPPGLPEETQYF
TRBV5-4	.	TRBD2	TRBJ2-1	TGTGCCAGCAGCTGGGGGGGTCCATACAATGAGCAGTTCTTC	CASSWGGPYNEQFF
TRBV29-1	.	.	TRBJ1-2	TGCAGCGTTGGAGGAGGGAACTATGGCTACACCTTC	CSVGGGNYGYTF
TRBV7-2	.	.	TRBJ2-7	TGTGCCAGCAGCTTAGTGTCGAGGCTACCGAACTACGAGCAGTACTTC	CASSLVSRLPNYEQYF
TRBV2	medium-sized	.	TRBJ2-2	TGTGCCAGCACTCGTAGCGGGGAGCTGTTTTTT	CASTRSGELFF
TRBV7-9	.	TRBD1	TRBJ1-1	TGTGCCAGCAGCAGCCGGGACAGAAACTATCTCACCCCGAGAGCTTTCTTT	CASSSRDRNYLTPRAFF
TRBV6-6	.	TRBD1	TRBJ1-2	TGTGCCAGCAGTTACGGGGGACAGGGGAGGGGTGGCTACACCTTC	CASSYGGQGRGGYTF
TRBV2	.	TRBD2	TRBJ2-1	TGTGCCAGCAGTCGAGGAGCGGGGGCCCATTTATACAATGAGCAGTTCTTC	CASSRGAGAHLYNEQFF
TRBV7-2	.	TRBD1	TRBJ1-2	TGTGCCAGCGGCCCTGGGACAGGATACTATGGCTACACCTTC	CASGPGTGYYGYTF
TRBV5-4	once	TRBD1	TRBJ1-1	TGTGCCAGCAGCTTCCCAGGGGGCCTGGCTGAAGCTTTCTTT	CASSFPGGLAEAFF
TRBV19	.	.	TRBJ1-5	TGTGCCAGTCGAAACCAGGGAGGTGGTCAGCCCCAGCATTTT	CASRNQGGGQPQHF
TRBV19	.	.	TRBJ1-2	TGTGCCAGTAGTACCCAACAGGGCAACTATGGCTACACCTTC	CASSTQQGNYGYTF
TRBV30	.	.	TRBJ2-3	TGTGCCTGGCTTAGTTTGGGCACAGATACGCAGTATTTT	CAWLSLGTDTQYF
TRBV2	.	.	TRBJ2-5	TGTGCCAGTTCGGAGGGTGGGAGTCGAGAGACCCAGTACTTC	CASSEGGSRETQYF
TRBV6-2/TRBV6-3	few	.	TRBJ2-5	TGTGCCAGCAGTACCCCAAAGACAGGGAGGGAGACCCAGTACTTC	CASSTPKTGRETQYF
TRBV5-4	.	.	TRBJ1-3	TGTGCCAGCAGCTCAGGTGTCCCCTCTGGAAACACCATATATTTT	CASSSGVPSGNTIYF
TRBV27	.	.	TRBJ1-1	TGTGCCAGCAGTTTAATTGTACAGAACACTGAAGCTTTCTTT	CASSLIVQNTEAFF
TRBV28	.	.	TRBJ2-2	TGTGCCAGCAGTCAGGGCTACACCGGGGAGCTGTTTTTT	CASSQGYTGELFF